The 9 T cell receptor beta chains below were found in one sample sequenced in a study of cytomegalovirus exposure and HLA in healthy donors (dated by TCRdb to about 2017). The library came from the immunoSEQ multiplex PCR assay. For the multiplex PCR, a mixture combining 60 forward primers for TCR Vbeta segments and 13 reverse primers for TCR Jbeta segments was used. TCRdb retrieved this table from immuneACCESS and kept in-frame rearrangements only. Not all clones are present; in checked studies, unresolved V genes account for under half, and no reason is known for the remainder. This sample is represented by 100,000 to 150,000 clones; roughly 79% of them were singletons. Around 1.8% of the sample belongs to the ten largest clones. Sequencing used PBMCs. All receptors derive from a woman in her 40s in good health and CMV-seronegative.

This clone was recorded a few times. V gene TRBV5-1 combines with J gene TRBJ1-2; D possibly corresponds to TRBD1 (5 bases). The length of the CDR3 is 15 residues. CDR1 SGHRS and CDR2 YFSETQ come from the germline V gene. The V and J ends lost 5 bases and 4 bases respectively, with 18 bases between them. The DNA for the CDR3 is TGCGCCAGCAGTCTCCAGGGAGGGTTTGGCTATGGCTACACCTTC. Residues: CASSLQGGFGYGYTF.

Concerning this clone: Compared with germline, one end of the junction differs, possibly owing to a read error. The chain carries TRBV4-2 and TRBJ2-1; maybe TRBD1 (6 bases). In germline, CDR1 is LGHNA, CDR2 YNFKEQ. The CDR3 sequence is 13 residues long. The CDR3 reads CASSRSGQGPGVF. Here the CDR3 DNA reads TGTGCCAGCAGCCGTTCAGGTCAGGGGCCTGGGGTCTTC.

This clone was seen once. V usage is TRBV5-1 and J usage is TRBJ1-5; 9 positions match TRBD1. The CDR3 is 15 amino acids. The germline CDR1 and CDR2 sequences are SGHRS and YFSETQ. Germline trimming cut 4 bases from V and 1 base from J; bases unmatched to any gene: 3. Here the CDR3 DNA reads TGCGCCAGCAGCGTGGACAGGGGCAGCAATCAGCCCCAGCATTTT. This translates into CASSVDRGSNQPQHF.

The chain couples TRBV28 to TRBJ1-1, with D possibly being TRBD1 (5 bases). Trimming removed 1 base at V and 0 bases at J, with 21 bases between. This CDR3 has 19 amino acids. CDR1 is MDHEN, CDR2 SYDVKM, per germline. The DNA of the CDR3 is TGTGCCAGCAGTTTATTCATGGGCGGATATCGGGGGATGAACACTGAAGCTTTCTTT. The encoded protein is CASSLFMGGYRGMNTEAFF.

This chain uses TRBV9 with TRBJ2-1; 8 nucleotides match TRBD2. The ends lost 3 bases at V and 1 base at J; junction bases unmatched: 12. The germline V gene has CDR1 SGDLS and CDR2 YYNGEE. The CDR3 has 18 amino acids. CDR3 bases: TGTGCCAGCAGCGCGGGGGCGGGAGGCCCATGGTCCTACAATGAGCAGTTCTTC. Translated, it gives CASSAGAGGPWSYNEQFF.

V usage is TRBV27 and J usage is TRBJ1-2; TRBD1 is a possible D gene (5 bases). Germline lookup yields CDR1 MNHEY and CDR2 SMNVEV (reference sequence). V was shortened by 3 bases and J by 4 bases, with 12 bases between the two germline ends. The length of the CDR3 is 14 residues. The CDR3 nucleotides are TGTGCCAGCAGTTTGAAAGGGGATTTCTATGGCTACACCTTC. It yields the protein CASSLKGDFYGYTF.

The rearrangement uses TRBV19 and TRBJ1-1; D call uncertain. From germline, CDR1 is LNHDA and CDR2 SQIVND (reference sequence). Trimming took off 0 bases at V and 5 bases at J, with 16 bases between the two ends. The CDR3 sequence is 16 residues long. The CDR3 spells CASSIDGSSMGTEAFF. The CDR3 bases are TGTGCCAGTAGTATAGATGGGAGCAGCATGGGGACTGAAGCTTTCTTT.

The chain links TRBV11-2 to TRBJ2-7; 7 nucleotides line up with TRBD1. V lost 5 bases and J lost 5; bases outside the gene matches: 3. Per germline, CDR1 SGHAT and CDR2 FQNNGV. The CDR3 length is 12 residues. This CDR3 is CASSQQGDEQYF. The CDR3 DNA follows: TGTGCCAGCAGCCAGCAGGGGGACGAGCAGTACTTC. Using reference TRBV11-2 and TRBJ2-7 for the parts outside the CDR3, the full variable domain is EAGVAQSPRYKIIEKRQSVAFWCNPISGHATLYWYQQILGQGPKLLIQFQNNGVVDDSQLPKDRFSAERLKGVDSTLKIQPAKLEDSAVYLCASSQQGDEQYFGPGTRLTVT.

This clone was counted only a few times. The rearrangement joins TRBV6-5 to TRBJ2-5; D unclear. V lost 6 bases, J lost 5 bases, and 19 bases lay in between. Germline values: CDR1 MNHEY, CDR2 SVGAGI. CDR3 length: 15 residues. CDR3 sequence: CASRPRPSGRETQYF. The CDR3 DNA reads TGTGCCAGCAGACCCCGACCGTCCGGCAGGGAGACCCAGTACTTC.